The entry that follows covers one T cell receptor (beta chain) sequence. The sample originates from a study of neoadjuvant anti-PD-1 for oral cavity cancer. Study at large: Patients without progression received a fourth nivolumab dose around day 43, then surgical resection on days 50-56.

Assay used: immunoSEQ multiplex PCR; TCRdb lists only in-frame clones, some missing. The table has around 68,000 clones, about 86% seen once. Time point defined: after neoadjuvant nivolumab, at surgical resection. Patients had HPV-negative, locally advanced oral cavity squamous cell carcinoma. Between the trimmed V and J ends, which lost 5 bases and 10 bases, there was a span of 21 bases. The CDR3 sequence is 15 residues long. Germline V gene data show CDR1 as MNHEY and CDR2 as SMNVEV (reference sequence). The genes are TRBV27 and TRBJ2-1; D is ambiguous. This sequence was found in a person between 40 and 85 years old with oral cavity squamous cell carcinoma. The source was PBMCs, collected after nivolumab (anti-PD-1) treatment. The DNA for the CDR3 is TGTGCCAGCAGTCCGTCCGCGGTGCGGTTTGGGGAGCAGTTCTTC. Residues: CASSPSAVRFGEQFF.